Listed here are 27 T cell receptor beta chains from one sample, sequenced in a study of metastatic and nonmetastatic thyroid tumors. TCRdb re-called clones from the PCR reads using MiXCR. The repertoire includes over 14,000 clones, approximately 3.9% of them detected once, and roughly 27% sits in the top ten. All patients reached thyroid surgery having received no treatment beforehand. The sample comprised tumor tissue. Receptors originate from a female donor with papillary thyroid cancer or a benign thyroid nodule (not recorded which). Some clones in this sample may be carry-over from other donors' samples.

The chain joins TRBV12-3 or TRBV12-4 to TRBJ2-7; 7 bases agree with TRBD1. The CDR3 has 13 residues. V lost 2 bases, J lost 6 bases, and 4 bases stayed unmatched. Written as DNA, the CDR3 is TGTGCCAGCAGTTTAAAGGGGGCTGGCGAGCAGTACTTC. Amino acid sequence: CASSLKGAGEQYF.

This clone came up many times. The rearrangement uses TRBV6-6 and TRBJ2-2; D not resolved. Germline CDR1 reads MNHNY; CDR2 reads SVGAGI (reference sequence). The CDR3 has 15 residues. The ends were cut back, 2 bases at V and 7 bases at J, with 14 bases in the middle. The CDR3 spells CASSYGSNMGGELFF. The CDR3 nucleotides read TGTGCCAGCAGTTACGGGTCGAATATGGGCGGGGAGCTGTTTTTT.

The sample holds many counts of this clone. One end of the junction fails to match germline, which may point to a read error. The chain combines TRBV6-1 with TRBJ1-1; D gene ambiguous. This CDR3 spans 13 amino acids. Germline V CDR1 and CDR2: MNHNS, SASEGT. The CDR3 DNA reads TGTGCCAGCGGTGAGAAAACCAACACTGAAGCTTTCTTT. Its protein product is CASGEKTNTEAFF.

V is TRBV19 and J is TRBJ2-1; D unclear. V was cut by 5 bases and J by 3 bases, with 14 bases left in between. CDR1 is LNHDA, CDR2 SQIVND, per germline (reference sequence). This CDR3 is built from 15 residues. The CDR3 region is CASSVSLEGYNEQFF. The DNA for the CDR3 is TGTGCCAGTAGTGTAAGTTTAGAAGGCTACAATGAGCAGTTCTTC.

In DNA form, the CDR3 reads TGTGCCAGCAGCCAGACAGGGGAAGATGGCTACACCTTC. This sequence encodes CASSQTGEDGYTF. V gene TRBV6-1 combines with J gene TRBJ1-2; 8 nucleotides align to TRBD1. The trim removed 6 bases at V and 6 bases at J, leaving 6 bases unmatched. The CDR3 loop spans 13 amino acids. The V gene's germline CDR1 is MNHNS and CDR2 SASEGT.

This clone was counted only a few times. The chain is built from TRBV2 and TRBJ1-1, with TRBD1 as a possible D gene (6 bases). Germline CDR1 and CDR2: SNHLY and FYNNEI. The CDR3 is made up of 15 amino acids. V shed 1 base and J shed 2 bases, with 11 bases lying between them. The CDR3 loop reads CASSEDGRGNTEAFF. In DNA form, the CDR3 reads TGTGCCAGCAGTGAAGATGGCAGGGGTAACACTGAAGCTTTCTTT.

This rearrangement joins TRBV27 to TRBJ2-7; 7 bases fit TRBD1. The trim removed 4 bases at V and 1 base at J, leaving 4 bases unmatched. CDR1 and CDR2 from the germline V gene are MNHEY and SMNVEV (reference sequence). This CDR3 has 14 amino acids. The CDR3 region is CASSSWTGSYEQYF. The CDR3 DNA reads TGTGCCAGCAGTTCCTGGACAGGTTCCTACGAGCAGTACTTC.

The rearrangement uses TRBV6-1 and TRBJ1-3; D unclear. Germline CDR1 reads MNHNS; CDR2 reads SASEGT. V dropped 7 bases and J dropped 0 bases, with 13 bases sitting between them. This CDR3 is 15 amino acids long. The chain's CDR3 is CASIAGINSGNTIYF. The CDR3 DNA is TGTGCCAGCATAGCCGGGATCAACTCTGGAAACACCATATATTTT.

This clone was counted only a few times. This chain uses TRBV6-2 or TRBV6-3 with TRBJ2-1, with TRBD2 matching 9 bases. Per germline, CDR1 MNHEY and CDR2 SVGEGT. This CDR3 has 14 residues. CDR3 amino acids: CAAGREGLYNEQFF. The CDR3 DNA is TGTGCAGCGGGGCGGGAGGGCCTCTACAATGAGCAGTTCTTC.

This clone was counted between two and nine times. V gene TRBV28 combines with J gene TRBJ2-3; tentative D call: TRBD2 (7 bases). The germline gives CDR1 MDHEN, CDR2 SYDVKM. Trimming shortened V by 8 bases and J by 0 bases, and 12 bases separated the two germline ends. The CDR3 is made up of 14 amino acids. The CDR3: CASVGGTSTDTQYF. The CDR3 nucleotides are TGTGCCAGCGTGGGGGGGACAAGCACAGATACGCAGTATTTT. Combining the CDR3 with reference TRBV28 and TRBJ2-3 gives the whole variable domain DVKVTQSSRYLVKRTGEKVFLECVQDMDHENMFWYRQDPGLGLRLIYFSYDVKMKEKGDIPEGYSVSREKKERFSLILESASTNQTSMYLCASVGGTSTDTQYFGPGTRLTVL.

This clone was counted only a few times. The gene calls are TRBV10-3 and TRBJ2-2; the D gene could be TRBD1 or TRBD2 (5 bases each). V lost 3 bases and J 9 bases, leaving 11 bases between the germline ends. The CDR3 covers 13 residues. The germline V gene encodes CDR1 ENHRY and CDR2 SYGVKD. The DNA for the CDR3 is TGTGCCATCAGTGAAAGGGACCCATGGGAGCTGTTTTTT. The encoded protein is CAISERDPWELFF.

V is TRBV6-2 or TRBV6-3 and J is TRBJ1-1, with a possible D match to TRBD1 (5 bases). Germline CDR1 is MNHEY and CDR2 is SVGEGT. V gave up 9 bases and J gave up 4 bases, with 18 bases separating them. The CDR3 length is 14 residues. DNA for the CDR3: TGTGCCAGTAGTGTCGAAGGGACCGGCACTGAAGCTTTCTTT. This sequence encodes CASSVEGTGTEAFF.

V is TRBV5-1 and J is TRBJ2-7; TRBD1 aligns across 10 bases. CDR3 size: 15 residues. Germline V gene data show CDR1 as SGHRS and CDR2 as YFSETQ. Trimming at V came to 0 bases and at J to 2 bases, leaving 2 bases not matched to a gene. The CDR3, as DNA: TGCGCCAGCAGCTTGGGACAGGGGGCCGCCTACGAGCAGTACTTC. Protein product: CASSLGQGAAYEQYF.

The genes are TRBV7-9 and TRBJ2-3, with 10 bases that match TRBD2. The J segment lost 5 bases and the V segment lost 0 bases, leaving 8 bases of the junction unmatched. The CDR3 loop spans 17 amino acids. In germline, CDR1 is SEHNR, CDR2 FQNEAQ (reference sequence). CDR3 DNA sequence: TGTGCCAGCAGCTTAGCTTCTAGCGGGAGCGGAGGAGATACGCAGTATTTT. It yields the protein CASSLASSGSGGDTQYF.

This clone was counted only a few times. The chain uses TRBV5-1 and TRBJ2-1; 8 bases are a match to TRBD2. Germline CDR1 SGHRS, CDR2 YFSETQ. This CDR3 has 15 amino acids. J was trimmed by 8 bases and V by 4 bases; bases with no gene match: 11. As DNA, the CDR3 is TGCGCCAGCAGCCCCCTAATGGGAGCGGGGGATGAGCAGTTCTTC. This translates into CASSPLMGAGDEQFF.

This clone was recorded a few times. The V and J genes are TRBV27 and TRBJ2-7; 7 nucleotides align to TRBD2. The CDR3 runs 15 residues. CDR1 MNHEY and CDR2 SMNVEV come from the germline V gene (reference sequence). Germline trimming cut 7 bases from V and 4 bases from J; bases unmatched to any gene: 13. CDR3 bases: TGTGCCAGCAAGGGGCGCGGGGGACGAGGGTACGAGCAGTACTTC. This gives the protein CASKGRGGRGYEQYF.

This clone appeared a few times. V gene TRBV6-1 combines with J gene TRBJ2-2; no firm D call. From germline, CDR1 is MNHNS and CDR2 SASEGT. The germline V and J ends were trimmed by 7 bases and 0 bases, with 12 bases remaining between them. This CDR3 is 15 amino acids long. The CDR3, as DNA: TGTGCCAGCAACAAGGGTCTCCCGAACACCGGGGAGCTGTTTTTT. This codes for CASNKGLPNTGELFF.

J is TRBJ1-3 and V is TRBV6-5; D is unresolved. The CDR3 totals 16 residues. Germline V gives CDR1 MNHEY, CDR2 SVGAGI. V lost 0 bases to trimming and J lost 3 bases, with 12 bases between them. The CDR3 DNA reads TGTGCCAGCAGTTACTCGACGAGACTAGGTGGAAACACCATATATTTT. As protein: CASSYSTRLGGNTIYF.

In its sample, this clone was seen a few times. The chain links TRBV25-1 to TRBJ1-2; D is unresolved. This CDR3 has 13 residues. Germline lookup yields CDR1 MGHDK and CDR2 SYGVNS. Deletions cut 4 bases from V and 4 bases from J, with 10 bases between. CDR3 residues: CASSVDTFYGYTF. In DNA, the CDR3 is TGTGCCAGCAGTGTTGACACGTTCTATGGCTACACCTTC.

The chain is built from TRBV11-2 and TRBJ2-7; D may be TRBD1 (5 bases). Looked up from germline, CDR1 is SGHAT and CDR2 is FQNNGV. The CDR3 length is 13 residues. V shed 5 bases and J shed 1 base, with 9 bases lying between them. CDR3 sequence (DNA): TGTGCCAGCAGCCCCGACAGATCCTACGAGCAGTACTTC. Translating it yields CASSPDRSYEQYF.

This clone appeared a few times. V gene TRBV12-3 or TRBV12-4 combines with J gene TRBJ1-1; maybe TRBD1 (5 bases). Trimming pared 5 bases from V and 6 bases from J, leaving 19 bases between. The CDR3 runs to 15 residues. CDR3 nucleotides: TGTGCCAGCAGTCTCTCCAGGGCCGGAGGCGCTGAAGCTTTCTTT. Encoded protein: CASSLSRAGGAEAFF.

This clone has more than one count but fewer than ten. This sequence joins TRBV7-3 and TRBJ1-1, with D unclear. The CDR3 is made up of 14 amino acids. The germline V gene encodes CDR1 SGHTA and CDR2 FQGTGA. The V and J ends lost 5 bases and 2 bases respectively, with 12 bases between them. The CDR3 nucleotides are TGTGCCAGCAGCGAAAACCCGGTTAACACTGAAGCTTTCTTT. Translation: CASSENPVNTEAFF.

This sequence joins TRBV6-2 or TRBV6-3 and TRBJ1-1; D is perhaps TRBD1 (5 bases). The CDR3 runs 16 residues. Trimming took off 2 bases at V and 1 base at J, with 14 bases between the two ends. The germline V gene has CDR1 MNHEY and CDR2 SVGEGT. The CDR3 loop reads CASSYMDITGNTEAFF. The CDR3 DNA sequence: TGTGCCAGCAGTTACATGGATATTACAGGGAACACTGAAGCTTTCTTT.

This rearrangement joins TRBV11-3 to TRBJ2-5; D not resolved. V lost 1 base and J lost 4, with 7 bases in between. This CDR3 has 13 amino acids. Per the germline V gene, CDR1 is SGHNT and CDR2 is YENEEA. The CDR3 nucleotides read TGTGCCAGCAGCTTAGGATTAAGAGAGACCCAGTACTTC. The encoded protein is CASSLGLRETQYF.

The sample holds a few counts of this clone. The junction departs from germline at one end; a sequencing error may be responsible. The rearrangement joins TRBV7-9 to TRBJ2-7, with TRBD2 matching 9 bases. Germline CDR1 is SEHNR and CDR2 is FQNEAQ (reference sequence). There are 14 residues in the CDR3. Here the CDR3 DNA reads TGCGCCAGCAGCTCTTCGCGGGAGGGGTCACAGCAGTACTTC. Translated, it gives CASSSSREGSQQYF. Full variable domain (remainder filled in from reference TRBV7-9 and TRBJ2-7): DTGVSQNPRHKITKRGQNVTFRCDPISEHNRLYWYRQTLGQGPEFLTYFQNEAQLEKSRLLSDRFSAERPKGSFSTLEIQRTEQGDSAMYLCASSSSREGSQQYFGPGTRLTVT.

This clone was recorded at least ten times. The gene calls are TRBV5-4 and TRBJ1-2, with a tentative D call TRBD1 (5 bases). V lost 0 bases to trimming and J lost 5 bases, with 14 bases between them. The CDR3 runs to 15 residues. The germline V gene has CDR1 SGHNT and CDR2 YYREEE (reference sequence). The CDR3 bases are TGTGCCAGCAGCTTGGGGCTTGAGGGGCGTTATGGCTACACCTTC. This sequence encodes CASSLGLEGRYGYTF.

There are a few counts of this clone. The V gene is TRBV6-2 or TRBV6-3, the J gene TRBJ2-7; 9 nucleotides agree with TRBD1. Germline assignment: CDR1 MNHEY and CDR2 SVGEGT. The J segment lost 1 base and the V segment lost 8 bases, leaving 6 bases of the junction unmatched. This CDR3 is 14 amino acids long. The chain's CDR3 is CASRGQGNSYEQYF. CDR3 DNA: TGTGCCAGCCGCGGACAGGGGAATTCCTACGAGCAGTACTTC.